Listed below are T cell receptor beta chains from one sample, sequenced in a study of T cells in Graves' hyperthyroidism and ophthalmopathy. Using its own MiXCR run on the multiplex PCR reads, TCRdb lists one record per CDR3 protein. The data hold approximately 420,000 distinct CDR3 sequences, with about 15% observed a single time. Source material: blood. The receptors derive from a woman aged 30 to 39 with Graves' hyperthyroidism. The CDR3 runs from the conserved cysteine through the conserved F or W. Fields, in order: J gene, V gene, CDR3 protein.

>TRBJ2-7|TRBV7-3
CASSKGLTWGEQYF
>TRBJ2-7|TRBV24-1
CATSESGTGKYEQYF
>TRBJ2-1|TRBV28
CASSLGVAGGEQFF
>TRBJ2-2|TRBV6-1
CASRAGDLRLADTGELFF
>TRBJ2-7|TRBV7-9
CASSLGPSEQYF
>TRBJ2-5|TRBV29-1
CSAARTGTSETQYF
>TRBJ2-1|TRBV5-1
CASSFLGLAYNEQFF
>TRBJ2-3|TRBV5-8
CASSRAGTTDTQYF
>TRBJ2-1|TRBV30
CAWNALLSYNEQFF
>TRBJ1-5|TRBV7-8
CASSQRGQGVANQPQHF
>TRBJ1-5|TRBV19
CASSIWPTDQPQHF
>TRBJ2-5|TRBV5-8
CASSSGGMWETQYF
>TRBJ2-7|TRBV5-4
CAQGGQPGLAGVGEQYF
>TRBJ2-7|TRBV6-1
CASTIYGQGWLEQYF
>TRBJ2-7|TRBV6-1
CASSMISGTTIYEQYF
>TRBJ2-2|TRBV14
CASSPFGLAANTGELFF
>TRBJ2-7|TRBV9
CASSVTADRSYEQYF
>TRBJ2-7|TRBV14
CASSQGPTYEQYF
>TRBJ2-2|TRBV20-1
CSARGQSDTGELFF
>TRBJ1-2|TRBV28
CASSFKGYGYTF
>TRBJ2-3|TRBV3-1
CASSQEGLKGYDTQYF
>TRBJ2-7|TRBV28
CASSSPTSGSSYEQYF
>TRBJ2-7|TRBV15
CATRITSGSEQYF
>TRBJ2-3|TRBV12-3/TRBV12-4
CATTGSFTDTQYF
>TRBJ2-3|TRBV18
CASSLAGGGADTQYF
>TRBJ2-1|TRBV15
CATSRGASLSYNEQFF
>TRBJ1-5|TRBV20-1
CSARTGPGQPQHF
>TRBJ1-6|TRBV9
CASSVGVGGRESPLHF
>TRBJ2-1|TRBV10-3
CAISVDGNEQFF
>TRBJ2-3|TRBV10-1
CASSESLAGGPPDTQYF
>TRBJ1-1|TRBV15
CATSRAPNTEAFF
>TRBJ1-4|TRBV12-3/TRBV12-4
CASSLLRGVNEKLFF
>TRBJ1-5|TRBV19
CASSIDPGASNQPQHF
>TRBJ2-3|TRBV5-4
CASSLGGLAGTTDTQYF
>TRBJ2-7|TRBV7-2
CASRKNPAGTSYEQYF
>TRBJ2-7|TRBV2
CASSVLRNSEQYF
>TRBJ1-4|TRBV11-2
CASSLWDSQNEKLFF
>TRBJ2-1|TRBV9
CASSYTSGMRYNEQFF
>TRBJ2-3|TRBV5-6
CASSFGGNLLTDTQYF
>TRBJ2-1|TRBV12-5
CASGPDTRSNAEQFF
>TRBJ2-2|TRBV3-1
CASSQDRHFLNTGELFF
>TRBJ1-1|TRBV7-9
CASRFLPVAEAFF
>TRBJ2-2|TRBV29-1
CSVDKGGGELFF
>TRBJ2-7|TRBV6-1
CASRPGGRRDRRYEQYF
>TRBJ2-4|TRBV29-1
CSVVGEIKNIQYF